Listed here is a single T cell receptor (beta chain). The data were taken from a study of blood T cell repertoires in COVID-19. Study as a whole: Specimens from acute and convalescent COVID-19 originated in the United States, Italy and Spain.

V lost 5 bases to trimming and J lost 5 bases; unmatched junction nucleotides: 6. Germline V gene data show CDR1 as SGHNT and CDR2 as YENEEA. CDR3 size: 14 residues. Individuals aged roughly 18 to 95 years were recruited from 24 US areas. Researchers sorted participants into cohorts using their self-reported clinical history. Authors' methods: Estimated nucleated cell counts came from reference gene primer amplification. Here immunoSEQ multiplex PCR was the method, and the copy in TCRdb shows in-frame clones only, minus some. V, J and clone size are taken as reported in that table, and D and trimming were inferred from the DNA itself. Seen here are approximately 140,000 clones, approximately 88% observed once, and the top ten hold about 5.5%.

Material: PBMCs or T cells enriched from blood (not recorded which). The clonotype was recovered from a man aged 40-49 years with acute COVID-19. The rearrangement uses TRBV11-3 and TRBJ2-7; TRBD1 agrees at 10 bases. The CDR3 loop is CASSPGTGAHEQYF. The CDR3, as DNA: TGTGCCAGCAGCCCCGGGACAGGGGCCCACGAGCAGTACTTC. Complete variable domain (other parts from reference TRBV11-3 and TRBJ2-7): EAGVVQSPRYKIIEKKQPVAFWCNPISGHNTLYWYLQNLGQGPELLIRYENEEAVDDSQLPKDRFSAERLKGVDSTLKIQPAELGDSAVYLCASSPGTGAHEQYFGPGTRLTVT.